The sequence of this T cell receptor beta chain was determined in a study of monozygotic twins with inflammatory bowel disease. Regarding the study as a whole: Sharing of clonotypes with others was lower in IBD patients than in healthy twins, and this was especially so with disease activity.

Regarding this clonotype: Its specificity is not known.

The CDR3 is made up of 15 amino acids. Germline CDR1 is WNHNN and CDR2 is SYGVQD (reference sequence). TCRdb reprocessed the 5' RACE reads, keeping one entry per CDR3 protein, no DNA. The ten most abundant clones cover roughly 5.8% of a sample with about 300,000 distinct CDR3 sequences. Sequences were obtained from blood. The V and J genes are TRBV10-1 and TRBJ2-1; TCRdb picks TRBD2, but there is no DNA to check that call. The clonotype originates from a human donor with ulcerative colitis or Crohn's disease, or a healthy co-twin of an affected twin (not recorded which). CDR3 amino acids: CASFPSGREYNEQFF.